These T cell receptor beta chains were read from a single sample in a study of T cells in Graves' hyperthyroidism and ophthalmopathy. TCRdb processed the multiplex PCR reads anew with MiXCR; each CDR3 protein has one entry. The sample has roughly 650,000 distinct CDR3 sequences; about 16% are singletons. Sequencing used blood. The receptor source for this set is a woman between 40 and 55 years old with Graves' ophthalmopathy. CDR3s include the opening cysteine and the closing phenylalanine or tryptophan. Fields, in order: CDR3 DNA, CDR3 protein, J gene, clone size, D gene, V gene. D genes are given only for firm matches. Expanded clones are given a class, and other clones once, few, many or no size at all.

cdr3_nt: TGTGCCAGCAGGAAAGGGAATTTCGGGTCACCCCTCCACTTT
cdr3_aa: CASRKGNFGSPLHF
j_call: TRBJ1-6
clone_size: few
d_call: .
v_call: TRBV3-1

cdr3_nt: TGCAGTGCTAGTCGGCAGTTGAGCAATCAGCCCCAGCATTTT
cdr3_aa: CSASRQLSNQPQHF
j_call: TRBJ1-5
clone_size: few
d_call: .
v_call: TRBV20-1

cdr3_nt: TGTGCCTGGAGTGTAACTAACGTTGAAGCTTTCTTT
cdr3_aa: CAWSVTNVEAFF
j_call: TRBJ1-1
clone_size: many
d_call: .
v_call: TRBV30

cdr3_nt: TGTGCCAGCAGCTTAGAAGAGGAGAGCTCCTACAATGAGCAGTTCTTC
cdr3_aa: CASSLEEESSYNEQFF
j_call: TRBJ2-1
clone_size: many
d_call: .
v_call: TRBV11-2

cdr3_nt: TGTGCCAGCAGCCCCAGACTAGCGGGGGGGCTCCTTAGTTCCTACAATGAGCAGTTCTTC
cdr3_aa: CASSPRLAGGLLSSYNEQFF
j_call: TRBJ2-1
clone_size: many
d_call: TRBD2
v_call: TRBV7-8

cdr3_nt: TGTGCCAGCACCTCCATCAGGGCGGGGGGCTACACCTTC
cdr3_aa: CASTSIRAGGYTF
j_call: TRBJ1-2
clone_size: .
d_call: .
v_call: TRBV28

cdr3_nt: TGTGCCAGCAGCTTTTCGGGACTAGCTGCTGAGCAGTTCTTC
cdr3_aa: CASSFSGLAAEQFF
j_call: TRBJ2-1
clone_size: many
d_call: TRBD2
v_call: TRBV11-3

cdr3_nt: TGTGCCAGCAGCGTAGGTCGCGGGAGCGAATCTCCCTACGAGCAGTACTTC
cdr3_aa: CASSVGRGSESPYEQYF
j_call: TRBJ2-7
clone_size: few
d_call: TRBD2
v_call: TRBV9

cdr3_nt: TGTGCCAGCAGCTTAGGGCAGTTCTCCTACAATGAGCAGTTCTTC
cdr3_aa: CASSLGQFSYNEQFF
j_call: TRBJ2-1
clone_size: many
d_call: .
v_call: TRBV7-6

cdr3_nt: TGTGCCAGCAGCCCCTCCCCACCCCTCCACTTT
cdr3_aa: CASSPSPPLHF
j_call: TRBJ1-6
clone_size: few
d_call: .
v_call: TRBV9

cdr3_nt: TGTGCCAGCAGTCTTAGGAGATCATATAGCAATCAGCCCCAGCATTTT
cdr3_aa: CASSLRRSYSNQPQHF
j_call: TRBJ1-5
clone_size: .
d_call: .
v_call: TRBV28

cdr3_nt: TGCAGTCAGACACTAGCGGGAGTAGGGACCCAGTACTTC
cdr3_aa: CSQTLAGVGTQYF
j_call: TRBJ2-5
clone_size: .
d_call: TRBD2
v_call: TRBV20-1

cdr3_nt: TGCAGTGCTAGAGATAGTTCCGGGACAGGGGCGAAAAATAGCAATCAGCCCCAGCATTTT
cdr3_aa: CSARDSSGTGAKNSNQPQHF
j_call: TRBJ1-5
clone_size: few
d_call: TRBD1
v_call: TRBV20-1

cdr3_nt: TGTGCCTGGAGTAGGAGTCAGGGTGGCTACGAGCAGTACTTC
cdr3_aa: CAWSRSQGGYEQYF
j_call: TRBJ2-7
clone_size: many
d_call: .
v_call: TRBV30

cdr3_nt: TGTGCCAGCAGTTCCACAGGGAACCATGAGCAGTTCTTC
cdr3_aa: CASSSTGNHEQFF
j_call: TRBJ2-1
clone_size: many
d_call: .
v_call: TRBV12-3/TRBV12-4

cdr3_nt: TGTGCCACCAGCAGGGCCCGGACAGGTTTTGACTCTGGGGCCAACGTCCTGACTTTC
cdr3_aa: CATSRARTGFDSGANVLTF
j_call: TRBJ2-6
clone_size: many
d_call: TRBD1
v_call: TRBV15

cdr3_nt: TGTGCCAGTAGTTCAACAGGGCCCGAGCAGTTCTTC
cdr3_aa: CASSSTGPEQFF
j_call: TRBJ2-1
clone_size: few
d_call: .
v_call: TRBV19

cdr3_nt: TGTGCCAGCAGTGGGCCTTGGAGCTCCTACGAGCAGTACTTC
cdr3_aa: CASSGPWSSYEQYF
j_call: TRBJ2-7
clone_size: many
d_call: .
v_call: TRBV2

cdr3_nt: TGTGCCAGCAGTGAAAGGGGGGACACCTACACAGATACGCAGTATTTT
cdr3_aa: CASSERGDTYTDTQYF
j_call: TRBJ2-3
clone_size: .
d_call: .
v_call: TRBV6-1

cdr3_nt: TGCGCCAGCAGCCCTGGGGAGCGGAGCGAGACCCAGTACTTC
cdr3_aa: CASSPGERSETQYF
j_call: TRBJ2-5
clone_size: once
d_call: .
v_call: TRBV5-1

cdr3_nt: TGTGCCAGCAGCATGGGCCCCGACGTCCACATTCAGTACTTC
cdr3_aa: CASSMGPDVHIQYF
j_call: TRBJ2-4
clone_size: few
d_call: .
v_call: TRBV11-1

cdr3_nt: TGTGCCAGCAGCGCGATGGGAGACACTGAAGCTTTCTTT
cdr3_aa: CASSAMGDTEAFF
j_call: TRBJ1-1
clone_size: many
d_call: .
v_call: TRBV7-6

cdr3_nt: TGTGCCAGCAGTTCGGCAGGGGGCTTTTACGAGCAGTACTTC
cdr3_aa: CASSSAGGFYEQYF
j_call: TRBJ2-7
clone_size: .
d_call: TRBD1
v_call: TRBV27

cdr3_nt: TGTGCCAGCAGCCAAGGAGCGGGACTTGGCACAGATACGCAGTATTTT
cdr3_aa: CASSQGAGLGTDTQYF
j_call: TRBJ2-3
clone_size: few
d_call: TRBD2
v_call: TRBV3-1

cdr3_nt: TGTGCCAGCAGTAACTCTCGAGATACGCAGTATTTT
cdr3_aa: CASSNSRDTQYF
j_call: TRBJ2-3
clone_size: .
d_call: .
v_call: TRBV6-5

cdr3_nt: TGCGCCAGCAGCTTGGCGGGACTAGCGGGGGGAAACACCGGGGAGCTGTTTTTT
cdr3_aa: CASSLAGLAGGNTGELFF
j_call: TRBJ2-2
clone_size: few
d_call: TRBD2
v_call: TRBV5-1